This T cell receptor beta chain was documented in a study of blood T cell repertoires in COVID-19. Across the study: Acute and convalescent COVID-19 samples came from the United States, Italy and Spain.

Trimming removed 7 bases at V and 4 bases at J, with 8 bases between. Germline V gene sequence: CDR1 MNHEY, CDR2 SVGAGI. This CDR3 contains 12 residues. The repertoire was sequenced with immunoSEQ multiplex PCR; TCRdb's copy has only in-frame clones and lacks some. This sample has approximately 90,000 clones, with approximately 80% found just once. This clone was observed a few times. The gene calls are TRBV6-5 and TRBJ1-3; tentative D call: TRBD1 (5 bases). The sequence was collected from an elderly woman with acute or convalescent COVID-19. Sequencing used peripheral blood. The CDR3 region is CASTRQGNTIYF. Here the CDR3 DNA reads TGTGCCAGCACCAGACAGGGAAACACCATATATTTT.